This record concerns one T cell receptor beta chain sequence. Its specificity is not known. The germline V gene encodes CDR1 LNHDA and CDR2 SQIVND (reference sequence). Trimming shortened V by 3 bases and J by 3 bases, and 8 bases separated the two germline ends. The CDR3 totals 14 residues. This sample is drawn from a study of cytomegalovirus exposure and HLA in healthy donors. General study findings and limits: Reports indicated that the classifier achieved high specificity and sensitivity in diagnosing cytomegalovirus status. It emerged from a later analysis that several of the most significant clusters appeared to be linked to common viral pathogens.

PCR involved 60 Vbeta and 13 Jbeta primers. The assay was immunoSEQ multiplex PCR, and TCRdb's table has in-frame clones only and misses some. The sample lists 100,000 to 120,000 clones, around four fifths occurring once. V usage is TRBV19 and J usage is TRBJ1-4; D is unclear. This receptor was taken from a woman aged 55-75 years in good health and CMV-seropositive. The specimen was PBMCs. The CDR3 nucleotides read TGTGCCAGTAGTATGTCTCAGTCTAATGAAAAACTGTTTTTT. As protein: CASSMSQSNEKLFF.